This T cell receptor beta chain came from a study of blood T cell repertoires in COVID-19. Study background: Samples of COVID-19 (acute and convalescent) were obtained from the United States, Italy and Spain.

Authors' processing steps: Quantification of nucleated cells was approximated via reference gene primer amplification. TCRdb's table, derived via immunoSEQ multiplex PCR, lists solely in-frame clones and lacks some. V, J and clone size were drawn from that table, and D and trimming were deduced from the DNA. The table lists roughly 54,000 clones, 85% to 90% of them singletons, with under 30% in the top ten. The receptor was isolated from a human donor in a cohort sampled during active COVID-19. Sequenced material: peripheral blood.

Written as DNA, the CDR3 is TGCGCCAGCAGCGCCGGACAGGGTTTGGCCCAAGAGACCCAGTACTTC. It specifies CASSAGQGLAQETQYF. V gene TRBV5-1 combines with J gene TRBJ2-5; 8 bases fit TRBD1. J gave up 1 base and V 4 bases, and 9 bases lay outside the gene matches. Germline-derived CDR1 and CDR2 are SGHRS and YFSETQ. The CDR3 covers 16 residues.